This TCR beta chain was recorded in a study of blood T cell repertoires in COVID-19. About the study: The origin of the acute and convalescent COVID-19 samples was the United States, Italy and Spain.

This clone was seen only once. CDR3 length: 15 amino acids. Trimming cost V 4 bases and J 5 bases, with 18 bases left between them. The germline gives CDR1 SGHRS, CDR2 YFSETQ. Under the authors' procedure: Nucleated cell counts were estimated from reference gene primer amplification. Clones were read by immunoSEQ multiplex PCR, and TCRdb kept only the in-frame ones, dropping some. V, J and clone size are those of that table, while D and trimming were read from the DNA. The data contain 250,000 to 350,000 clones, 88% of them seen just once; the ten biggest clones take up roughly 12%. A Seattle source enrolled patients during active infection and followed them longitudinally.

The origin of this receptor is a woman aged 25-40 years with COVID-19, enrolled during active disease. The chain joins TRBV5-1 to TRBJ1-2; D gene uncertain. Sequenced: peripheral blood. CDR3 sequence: CASSRRDLGGYGYTF. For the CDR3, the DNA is TGCGCCAGCAGCCGAAGGGATCTGGGAGGGTATGGCTACACCTTC.